The 15 T cell receptor beta chains listed next were all sequenced from one sample in a study of T cells in Graves' hyperthyroidism and ophthalmopathy. The CDR3 regions of TCR beta were amplified from RNA transcripts. First-round RT-PCR with HTBI primers amplified the TCR CDR3 region. Each CDR3 protein is one row after TCRdb ran MiXCR on the multiplex PCR reads. The sample holds some 490,000 distinct CDR3 sequences, about 20% seen once. Sequenced material: blood. These receptors were collected from a woman aged 65 to 85 with Graves' ophthalmopathy.

A few counts support this clonotype. The V call is TRBV27, the J call TRBJ1-4, with D unresolved. CDR1 and CDR2 (germline): MNHEY, SMNVEV (reference sequence). CDR3 length equals 15 residues. V lost 8 bases and J lost 4, with 17 bases in between. CDR3 sequence: CASLPAGEGNEKLFF. In nucleotides, the CDR3 is TGTGCCAGCCTTCCCGCCGGGGAGGGTAATGAAAAACTGTTTTTT.

This sequence joins TRBV20-1 and TRBJ1-5, with a possible D match to TRBD1 (5 bases). Germline CDR1 is DFQATT and CDR2 is SNEGSKA (reference sequence). V lost 3 bases and J lost 0, with 9 bases in between. The CDR3 length is 14 residues. The CDR3 is CSARGGYSNQPQHF. The CDR3 region has the DNA TGCAGTGCTAGGGGGGGATATAGCAATCAGCCCCAGCATTTT.

This clonotype was recorded a few times. The chain uses TRBV2 and TRBJ2-2; the D is unclear. V dropped 7 bases and J dropped 6 bases, with 9 bases sitting between them. The CDR3 is 12 amino acids. The V gene's germline CDR1 is SNHLY and CDR2 FYNNEI. The CDR3 reads CASKKGPGELFF. CDR3 DNA: TGTGCCAGCAAAAAGGGCCCCGGGGAGCTGTTTTTT.

The V call is TRBV7-9, the J call TRBJ2-1; D call uncertain. Germline V gene data show CDR1 as SEHNR and CDR2 as FQNEAQ (reference sequence). The CDR3 runs 11 residues. V lost 4 bases, J lost 10 bases, and 8 bases lay in between. The CDR3 region is CASSSRSEQFF. DNA of the CDR3: TGTGCCAGCAGCTCTAGATCAGAGCAGTTCTTC.

This clonotype was found a few times. The chain joins TRBV6-1 to TRBJ2-2; possible D gene TRBD1, 5 bases. Germline lookup yields CDR1 MNHNS and CDR2 SASEGT. Trimming left V 4 bases short and J 0 bases short, with 6 bases between. The CDR3 covers 14 residues. The CDR3 here is CASSVGANTGELFF. DNA of the CDR3: TGTGCCAGCAGTGTAGGGGCGAACACCGGGGAGCTGTTTTTT.

There are a few counts of this clonotype. The V call is TRBV10-2, the J call TRBJ2-3; D might be TRBD2 (5 bases). CDR3 size: 13 residues. V was pared by 8 bases and J by 12 bases, with 21 bases between. Germline assignment: CDR1 WSHSY and CDR2 SAAADI. The CDR3 region has the DNA TGCGCCAGCGCCGGCGGGTATCAGAGGTTTCAGTATTTT. Encoded protein: CASAGGYQRFQYF.

The chain carries TRBV10-3 and TRBJ2-7, with D uncertain. From germline, CDR1 is ENHRY and CDR2 SYGVKD. Trimming took 3 bases from V and 4 from J, leaving 10 bases between them. The CDR3 is made up of 13 amino acids. The CDR3 DNA follows: TGTGCCATCAGTGACAGGCAGAGGTACGAGCAGTACTTC. Its translation: CAISDRQRYEQYF.

This chain links TRBV2 with TRBJ1-1; TRBD1 is a possible D gene (6 bases). Looked up from germline, CDR1 is SNHLY and CDR2 is FYNNEI. V lost 7 bases, J lost 0 bases, and 12 bases lay in between. This CDR3 has 14 amino acids. The CDR3 nucleotides are TGTGCCAGCAACCAACAGGGAATGAACACTGAAGCTTTCTTT. This encodes CASNQQGMNTEAFF. Filled out from reference TRBV2 and TRBJ1-1, the complete variable domain reads EPEVTQTPSHQVTQMGQEVILRCVPISNHLYFYWYRQILGQKVEFLVSFYNNEISEKSEIFDDQFSVERPDGSNFTLKIRSTKLEDSAMYFCASNQQGMNTEAFFGQGTRLTVV.

This clonotype occurred many times. The chain is built from TRBV27 and TRBJ2-7; a weak D match, TRBD1 (6 bases). Looked up from germline, CDR1 is MNHEY and CDR2 is SMNVEV (reference sequence). Trimming cost V 2 bases and J 3 bases, with 8 bases left between them. The CDR3 sequence is 13 residues long. Here the CDR3 reads CASSLNRDYEQYF. CDR3 DNA: TGTGCCAGCAGTTTAAACAGGGACTACGAGCAGTACTTC.

The V gene is TRBV6-5, the J gene TRBJ2-6; D unresolved. The CDR3 spans 16 residues. Germline V gene sequence: CDR1 MNHEY, CDR2 SVGAGI. Trimming took off 0 bases at V and 0 bases at J, with 6 bases between the two ends. This CDR3 is CASSYSTGSGANVLTF. The CDR3 region has the DNA TGTGCCAGCAGTTACTCGACCGGCTCTGGGGCCAACGTCCTGACTTTC.

This clonotype was seen only once. The chain has TRBV6-1 and TRBJ1-2, with 9 positions matching TRBD1. With V trimmed by 6 bases and J by 8 bases, 7 bases remained unmatched. CDR1 MNHNS and CDR2 SASEGT come from the germline V gene. The CDR3 loop spans 13 amino acids. CDR3 residues: CASSRDRVEGYTF. As DNA, the CDR3 is TGTGCCAGCAGCAGGGACAGGGTCGAAGGCTACACCTTC.

J is TRBJ2-7 and V is TRBV10-3, with 11 bases that match TRBD2. Trimming removed 2 bases from V and 3 bases from J; junction bases left unmatched: 9. This CDR3 comprises 17 residues. CDR1 is ENHRY and CDR2 is SYGVKD in the germline V gene. The CDR3 DNA is TGTGCCATCAGTGAGGGGACTAGCGGAGGGGTGAGCTACGAGCAGTACTTC. Amino acid sequence: CAISEGTSGGVSYEQYF.

This clonotype was picked up a small number of times. The chain carries TRBV7-9 and TRBJ2-4; perhaps D is TRBD1 or TRBD2 (5 bases each). CDR1 and CDR2 (germline): SEHNR, FQNEAQ (reference sequence). Trimming stripped 3 bases from V and 8 bases from J, with 14 bases between. The CDR3 sequence is 14 residues long. The CDR3 is CASSLTLARDIQYF. Here the CDR3 DNA reads TGTGCCAGCAGCTTGACCCTAGCCAGGGACATTCAGTACTTC.

The chain has TRBV6-2 or TRBV6-3 and TRBJ2-2; 7 positions agree with TRBD2. Germline V gene sequence: CDR1 MNHEY, CDR2 SVGEGT. V lost 8 bases to trimming and J lost 4 bases; unmatched junction nucleotides: 10. There are 15 residues in the CDR3. CDR3 sequence reads: CASGREGRGTGELFF. The CDR3 bases are TGTGCCAGCGGTAGGGAGGGAAGAGGCACCGGGGAGCTGTTTTTT.

J is TRBJ2-1 and V is TRBV6-2 or TRBV6-3, with 11 nucleotides matching TRBD2. CDR3 size: 21 residues. J lost 3 bases, V lost 4 bases, and 20 bases had no gene match. Germline V lookup: CDR1 MNHEY, CDR2 SVGEGT. The DNA of the CDR3 is TGTGCCAGCAGTTCAACTCGAGTCCTAGCGGGAGGTCCCACTCACTACAATGAGCAGTTCTTC. It is translated as CASSSTRVLAGGPTHYNEQFF.